Below are 22 T cell receptor beta chains sequenced from a single sample in a study of blood T cell repertoires in COVID-19. Using immunoSEQ multiplex PCR, the repertoire was profiled, and TCRdb retains in-frame clones only, with some absent. Of some 45,000 clones listed, around 85% were seen once; the top ten hold 9.2%. Sequencing was performed on peripheral blood. The source is a human donor in a cohort sampled during active COVID-19.

To note about this clone: Other DNA sequences in this sample translate to the same CDR3. The gene calls are TRBV12-3 or TRBV12-4 and TRBJ2-3; maybe TRBD2 (6 bases). The CDR3 spans 13 residues. V was clipped by 2 bases and J by 6 bases, with 9 bases between them. The CDR3 region is CASSLRGGDTQYF. In DNA, the CDR3 is TGTGCCAGCAGTTTACGTGGGGGGGATACGCAGTATTTT.

The gene calls are TRBV19 and TRBJ1-4; D gene uncertain. CDR1 LNHDA and CDR2 SQIVND come from the germline V gene (reference sequence). The CDR3 loop spans 14 amino acids. The germline V and J ends were trimmed by 7 bases and 7 bases, with 16 bases remaining between them. The CDR3 reads CASNLGRVTEKLFF. CDR3 in DNA: TGTGCCAGTAACCTGGGGAGGGTTACTGAAAAACTGTTTTTT. Full variable domain (outside the CDR3, taken from reference TRBV19 and TRBJ1-4): DGGITQSPKYLFRKEGQNVTLSCEQNLNHDAMYWYRQDPGQGLRLIYYSQIVNDFQKGDIAEGYSVSREKKESFPLTVTSAQKNPTAFYLCASNLGRVTEKLFFGSGTQLSVL.

This chain joins TRBV4-2 and TRBJ1-2, with D unclear. V was pared by 0 bases and J by 0 bases, with 11 bases between. This CDR3 spans 16 amino acids. Germline CDR1 and CDR2: LGHNA and YNFKEQ. CDR3 in DNA: TGTGCCAGCAGCCAAGAAGCGCGAAGCGCTAACTATGGCTACACCTTC. Protein: CASSQEARSANYGYTF.

The chain is built from TRBV7-8 and TRBJ1-2, with 11 bases lining up with TRBD1. J lost 1 base, V lost 5 bases, and 6 bases had no gene match. Looked up from germline, CDR1 is SGHVS and CDR2 is FQNEAQ. The CDR3 consists of 16 residues. The chain's CDR3 is CASSQRTGGLNYGYTF. CDR3 DNA: TGTGCCAGCAGCCAAAGGACAGGGGGCCTTAACTATGGCTACACCTTC.

CDR3 region: CASEYMAGDNEQFF. DNA of the CDR3: TGTGCCAGTGAGTATATGGCGGGAGACAATGAGCAGTTCTTC. This rearrangement joins TRBV19 to TRBJ2-1; 7 bases fit TRBD2. V lost 8 bases to trimming and J lost 5 bases; unmatched junction nucleotides: 9. CDR1 and CDR2 (germline): LNHDA, SQIVND (reference sequence). The CDR3 length is 14 residues.

The chain joins TRBV9 to TRBJ2-1; 12 bases fit TRBD2. The J segment lost 7 bases and the V segment lost 3 bases, leaving 5 bases of the junction unmatched. There are 15 residues in the CDR3. Germline CDR1 SGDLS, CDR2 YYNGEE. The CDR3 sequence: CASSASSGGGNEQFF. The CDR3 DNA sequence: TGTGCCAGCAGCGCATCTAGCGGGGGGGGAAATGAGCAGTTCTTC.

The V call is TRBV12-3 or TRBV12-4, the J call TRBJ1-4, with 7 bases lining up with TRBD1. There are 13 residues in the CDR3. J lost 4 bases, V lost 8 bases, and 4 bases had no gene match. The CDR3 DNA reads TGTGCCAGCTGGGGACAGCGTAATGAAAAACTGTTTTTT. This encodes CASWGQRNEKLFF.

This clone has only a few counts. The chain joins TRBV7-3 to TRBJ2-2; TRBD2 agrees at 9 bases. Trimming took 3 bases from V and 6 from J; bases not matched to a gene: 8. The length of the CDR3 is 16 residues. Germline CDR1 and CDR2: SGHTA and FQGTGA. CDR3 sequence (DNA): TGTGCCAGCAGCTTTGCGGGGGGGCCGATCGCCGGGGAGCTGTTTTTT. Translating it yields CASSFAGGPIAGELFF.

The chain is built from TRBV7-8 and TRBJ2-5; 9 nucleotides agree with TRBD1. With 1 base clipped from V and 5 bases from J, the junction kept 8 bases outside the gene matches. The germline gives CDR1 SGHVS, CDR2 FQNEAQ. CDR3 size: 16 residues. The CDR3 bases are TGTGCCAGCAGCTTAGGGGGACAGGGCTTCTGGGAGACCCAGTACTTC. Residues: CASSLGGQGFWETQYF. The whole variable domain, remainder taken from reference TRBV7-8 and TRBJ2-5, is GAGVSQSPRYKVAKRGQDVALRCDPISGHVSLFWYQQALGQGPEFLTYFQNEAQLDKSGLPSDRFFAERPEGSVSTLKIQRTQQEDSAVYLCASSLGGQGFWETQYFGPGTRLLVL.

This chain links TRBV13 with TRBJ1-2; 7 bases map to TRBD1. This CDR3 spans 18 amino acids. The V segment lost 2 bases and the J segment 6 bases; nucleotides outside the gene matches: 18. The germline V gene has CDR1 PRHDT and CDR2 FYEKMQ (reference sequence). CDR3 in DNA: TGTGCCAGCAGCTTACGTGTTTTTTTTGAGGGGGCGCCGGATGGCTACACCTTC. Translated, it gives CASSLRVFFEGAPDGYTF.

The chain carries TRBV3-1 (or the pseudogene TRBV3-2) and TRBJ2-7; the match to TRBD1 covers 7 bases. After removal of 4 bases from V and 2 bases from J, the junction contained 5 bases not matched to a gene. CDR1 is LGHDT and CDR2 is YNNKEL in the germline V gene (reference sequence). The CDR3 runs 14 residues. CDR3 DNA sequence: TGTGCCAGCAGCCTATCACAGGGGACCTACGAGCAGTACTTC. The encoded protein is CASSLSQGTYEQYF.

V gene TRBV15 combines with J gene TRBJ2-7; 9 positions agree with TRBD1. The V segment lost 5 bases and the J segment 2 bases; nucleotides outside the gene matches: 4. This CDR3 has 14 residues. CDR1 is LNHNV and CDR2 is YYDKDF in the germline V gene (reference sequence). The CDR3 DNA sequence: TGTGCCACCAGCGGACGACAGGGGGCCTACGAGCAGTACTTC. Protein product: CATSGRQGAYEQYF.

The chain is built from TRBV18 and TRBJ2-7; TRBD1 matches 10 bases. The V gene end was trimmed by 4 bases and the J gene end by 7 bases; junction bases not matched to a gene: 7. There are 14 residues in the CDR3. The germline CDR1 and CDR2 sequences are KGHSH and LQKENI. CDR3 loop: CASSRGQGNGEQYF. DNA for the CDR3: TGTGCCAGCTCACGGGGACAGGGGAATGGAGAGCAGTACTTC.

The chain employs TRBV4-1 and TRBJ1-2; D gene ambiguous. The germline V gene has CDR1 MGHRA and CDR2 YSYEKL. Trimming pared 0 bases from V and 7 bases from J, leaving 18 bases between. CDR3 length: 16 residues. In nucleotides, the CDR3 is TGCGCCAGCAGCCAAGATTACGGAGGAGTTGGGCCTGGCTACACCTTC. It encodes CASSQDYGGVGPGYTF.

This sequence joins TRBV4-2 and TRBJ2-1; 7 bases align to TRBD2. CDR1 LGHNA and CDR2 YNFKEQ come from the germline V gene. There are 13 residues in the CDR3. V lost 4 bases, J lost 10 bases, and 7 bases stayed unmatched. This CDR3 reads CASSPITSAEQFF. The DNA for the CDR3 is TGTGCCAGCAGCCCGATAACTAGCGCCGAGCAGTTCTTC.

V usage is TRBV3-1 (or the pseudogene TRBV3-2) and J usage is TRBJ2-1; the D gene is possibly TRBD1 (6 bases). The ends were cut back, 4 bases at V and 3 bases at J, with 13 bases in the middle. Looked up from germline, CDR1 is LGHDT and CDR2 is YNNKEL (reference sequence). CDR3 size: 15 residues. The CDR3 DNA follows: TGTGCCAGCAGCCTAAAGAAACAGGGCTACAATGAGCAGTTCTTC. It yields the protein CASSLKKQGYNEQFF.

The genes are TRBV7-3 and TRBJ1-1; a weak D match, TRBD1 (5 bases). This CDR3 region has 16 residues. The germline V and J ends were trimmed by 8 bases and 1 base, with 20 bases remaining between them. The germline gives CDR1 SGHTA, CDR2 FQGTGA. The CDR3 loop reads CASSPSGAGQNTEAFF. In DNA, the CDR3 is TGTGCCAGCTCCCCCAGCGGGGCCGGGCAGAACACTGAAGCTTTCTTT.

The rearrangement joins TRBV4-2 to TRBJ2-1; a weak D match, TRBD1 (6 bases). Germline V lookup: CDR1 LGHNA, CDR2 YNFKEQ. V dropped 0 bases and J dropped 6 bases, with 9 bases sitting between them. The CDR3 extends over 14 amino acids. The CDR3, as DNA: TGTGCCAGCAGCCAAGATTTACAGGGCAATGAGCAGTTCTTC. Amino acids: CASSQDLQGNEQFF.

The gene calls are TRBV6-6 and TRBJ1-1, with a possible D match to TRBD1 (5 bases). CDR3 length equals 13 residues. Germline loops: CDR1 MNHNY, CDR2 SVGAGI (reference sequence). The V end was cut by 6 bases, the J end by 1 base, with 9 bases between. This CDR3 is CASSREANTEAFF. The CDR3 DNA is TGTGCCAGCAGCAGGGAGGCGAACACTGAAGCTTTCTTT.

The chain has TRBV1 and TRBJ2-3; the DNA was not used to check the table's D call, TRBD2. TRBV1 is a pseudogene. The CDR3 consists of 16 residues. The CDR3 nucleotides are TGCACCAGCAGGTCTCTTGGTAGCGGGCCGAGGGATACGCAGTATTTT. This encodes CTSRSLGSGPRDTQYF.

This rearrangement joins TRBV20-1 to TRBJ2-7; no firm D call. Germline V gives CDR1 DFQATT, CDR2 SNEGSKA (reference sequence). The CDR3 extends over 11 amino acids. The V gene lost 0 bases and the J gene lost 4 bases, with 4 bases spanning the gap. The CDR3 DNA is TGCAGTGCTAGAGACCAGTACGAGCAGTACTTC. Its protein product is CSARDQYEQYF.

V usage is TRBV18 and J usage is TRBJ2-4; 8 bases line up with TRBD2. The V and J ends lost 0 bases and 7 bases, in that order; junction bases with no gene match: 5. CDR1 KGHSH and CDR2 LQKENI come from the germline V gene. This CDR3 has 15 residues. The CDR3 DNA sequence: TGTGCCAGCTCACCACCCGGGGGGGGTAAGAACATTCAGTACTTC. It specifies CASSPPGGGKNIQYF.